This TCR beta chain is drawn from a study of T cells in Graves' hyperthyroidism and ophthalmopathy. Looking at the study overall: Peripheral blood was obtained at initial diagnosis, preceding any treatment.

Regions amplified from RNA transcripts were the TCR beta CDR3 regions. During a first-round RT-PCR of the TCR CDR3, the HTBI primer set was used. Each CDR3 protein gets one entry after TCRdb re-called the multiplex PCR reads with MiXCR. The top ten hold less than 65% of the sample, which has 300,000 to 400,000 distinct CDR3 sequences, around a fifth seen once. An absence of ophthalmopathy progression within 18 months meant stable Graves' hyperthyroidism. CDR3 length equals 13 residues. V was clipped by 7 bases and J by 3 bases; unmatched bases: 6. Germline V lookup: CDR1 SQVTM, CDR2 ANQGSEA. The J gene is TRBJ1-5, the V gene TRBV29-1; 7 bases fit TRBD1. The TCR originated in a woman in her 50s with Graves' hyperthyroidism. Source material: blood. CDR3 sequence: CSAMTGNNQPQHF. The CDR3 DNA reads TGCAGCGCCATGACAGGGAACAATCAGCCCCAGCATTTT. The whole variable domain, remainder taken from reference TRBV29-1 and TRBJ1-5, is SAVISQKPSRDICQRGTSLTIQCQVDSQVTMMFWYRQQPGQSLTLIATANQGSEATYESGFVIDKFPISRPNLTFSTLTVSNMSPEDSSIYLCSAMTGNNQPQHFGDGTRLSIL.